Presented here are 16 T cell receptor beta chains from one specimen sequenced in a study of cytomegalovirus exposure and HLA in healthy donors (dated 2017 in TCRdb). The library came from the immunoSEQ multiplex PCR assay. A mixture of 60 forward primers for TCR Vbeta segments and 13 reverse primers for TCR Jbeta segments was used in the multiplex PCR. Entries here come from immuneACCESS through TCRdb and include only in-frame sequences with V and J called. Some clones fail to appear in such tables; in the studies checked, an unresolved V gene covers under half of the shortfall, and the cause of the remainder is unknown. For this sample the table gives some 210,000 clones, of which around 73% were detected only once. The top ten clones comprise 3.8% of the sample. Sequences were obtained from PBMCs. The receptors come from a male donor in good health and CMV-seronegative.

The V and J genes are TRBV11-1 and TRBJ2-5; 9 bases agree with TRBD1. This CDR3 contains 14 residues. V shed 3 bases and J 1 base; nucleotides not matched to a gene: 0. Germline CDR1 is SGHAT and CDR2 is FQDESV (reference sequence). The CDR3 DNA reads as TGTGCCAGCAGCTTGGGACAGGGCCAAGAGACCCAGTACTTC. This encodes CASSLGQGQETQYF.

The chain uses TRBV10-3 and TRBJ2-6; D not certain. CDR1 ENHRY and CDR2 SYGVKD come from the germline V gene. This CDR3 spans 15 amino acids. V lost 3 bases, J lost 2 bases, and 8 bases lay in between. The CDR3 reads CAISDQNPGANVLTF. CDR3 DNA sequence: TGTGCCATCAGTGATCAGAACCCTGGGGCCAACGTCCTGACTTTC.

The rearrangement links TRBV7-9 to TRBJ1-2, with TRBD1 identical over 8 bases. The CDR3 runs to 14 residues. J was trimmed by 7 bases and V by 5 bases; bases with no gene match: 9. Germline V CDR1 and CDR2: SEHNR, FQNEAQ (reference sequence). The CDR3 loop reads CASSAQGVASGYTF. In DNA form, the CDR3 reads TGTGCCAGCAGCGCACAGGGGGTGGCAAGTGGCTACACCTTC.

This sequence joins TRBV10-1 and TRBJ2-2; D is ambiguous. CDR3 size: 14 residues. Trimming cost V 5 bases and J 7 bases, with 14 bases left between them. CDR1 WNHNN and CDR2 SYGVQD come from the germline V gene (reference sequence). CDR3 bases: TGCGCCAGCAGTCTTAGTGGTCCCGGCGGGGAGCTGTTTTTT. As protein: CASSLSGPGGELFF.

The chain carries TRBV6-1 and TRBJ2-7; 7 bases line up with TRBD2. Trimming cost V 7 bases and J 3 bases; bases outside gene matches: 3. This CDR3 contains 12 residues. The V gene's germline CDR1 is MNHNS and CDR2 SASEGT. CDR3 nucleotides: TGTGCCAGCACGACTAGCTTCTACGAGCAGTACTTC. It specifies CASTTSFYEQYF.

Concerning this clone itself: At the DNA level, this CDR3 is encoded by other sequences in the same sample as well. The J gene is TRBJ1-2, the V gene TRBV5-1; 9 nucleotides line up with TRBD1. The ends lost 5 bases at V and 8 bases at J; junction bases unmatched: 7. Germline V gene data show CDR1 as SGHRS and CDR2 as YFSETQ. This CDR3 comprises 13 residues. CDR3 residues: CASSTQGAVGYTF. DNA for the CDR3: TGCGCCAGCAGTACACAGGGGGCGGTAGGCTACACCTTC.

This sequence joins TRBV6-5 and TRBJ2-2, with 7 bases lining up with TRBD1. V trimming: 2 bases; J trimming: 4 bases; junction bases outside the gene matches: 7. The CDR3 length is 16 residues. Germline CDR1 reads MNHEY; CDR2 reads SVGAGI. CDR3 DNA sequence: TGTGCCAGCAGTTACGGGGGTGGGACAGTCACCGGGGAGCTGTTTTTT. Translated, it gives CASSYGGGTVTGELFF.

The V call is TRBV19, the J call TRBJ2-7; possible D gene TRBD2, 6 bases. Germline lookup yields CDR1 LNHDA and CDR2 SQIVND (reference sequence). Trimming removed 5 bases at V and 5 bases at J, with 16 bases between. CDR3 length equals 14 residues. Here the CDR3 DNA reads TGTGCCAGTAGTCCGACAGTCGCGGGGAACGAGCAGTACTTC. It specifies CASSPTVAGNEQYF.

This CDR3 reads CASSWGTSGSAYEQYF. CDR3 nucleotides: TGCGCCAGCAGCTGGGGGACTAGCGGGAGTGCCTACGAGCAGTACTTC. V is TRBV5-1 and J is TRBJ2-7; TRBD2 matches at 14 bases. CDR1 and CDR2 from the germline V gene are SGHRS and YFSETQ. The length of the CDR3 is 16 residues. V gave up 3 bases and J gave up 2 bases; unmatched junction bases: 4.

This sequence joins TRBV27 and TRBJ1-2, with D possibly being TRBD1 (5 bases). With 5 bases removed from V and 4 bases from J, the gap between germline ends came to 20 bases. Germline loops: CDR1 MNHEY, CDR2 SMNVEV (reference sequence). The CDR3 runs 16 residues. CDR3 in amino acids: CASSRDSTGTLYGYTF. CDR3 in DNA: TGTGCCAGCAGTAGAGATTCAACCGGGACTCTCTATGGCTACACCTTC.

J is TRBJ2-7 and V is TRBV5-1, with D perhaps TRBD1 (7 bases). V shed 1 base and J shed 3 bases, with 20 bases lying between them. This CDR3 has 17 residues. CDR1 is SGHRS, CDR2 YFSETQ, per germline. The CDR3 loop is CASSLSSAAGQYYEQYF. In nucleotides, the CDR3 is TGCGCCAGCAGCTTGTCTTCTGCTGCGGGACAGTACTACGAGCAGTACTTC.

The count of this clone is one. The V and J genes are TRBV4-2 and TRBJ2-1; a weak D match, TRBD2 (5 bases). The CDR3 runs to 14 residues. Deletions cut 4 bases from V and 8 bases from J, with 15 bases between. CDR1 and CDR2 (germline): LGHNA, YNFKEQ. The CDR3: CASSLEVLSDEQFF. The CDR3, as DNA: TGTGCCAGCAGCCTGGAGGTGCTTTCGGATGAGCAGTTCTTC.

V usage is TRBV11-3 and J usage is TRBJ2-7; TRBD2 aligns across 12 bases. Germline values: CDR1 SGHNT, CDR2 YENEEA. The CDR3 loop spans 17 amino acids. V shed 1 base and J 2 bases; nucleotides not matched to a gene: 6. This CDR3 is CASSLARTSGVPYEQYF. CDR3 coding DNA: TGTGCCAGCAGCTTAGCCCGGACTAGCGGGGTACCCTACGAGCAGTACTTC.

This clone was detected only a few times. The V gene is TRBV6-5, the J gene TRBJ1-1; D perhaps matches TRBD1 (5 bases). V was shortened by 7 bases and J by 6 bases, with 18 bases between the two germline ends. The CDR3 contains 14 residues. The germline CDR1 and CDR2 sequences are MNHEY and SVGAGI. The CDR3: CASTFRRGVAEAFF. The CDR3 DNA reads as TGTGCCAGCACCTTCCGCCGGGGGGTGGCTGAAGCTTTCTTT.

The rearrangement uses TRBV10-2 and TRBJ2-7; 8 bases fit TRBD2. There are 16 residues in the CDR3. J gave up 5 bases and V 5 bases, and 14 bases lay outside the gene matches. CDR1 is WSHSY, CDR2 SAAADI, per germline. The CDR3 region is CASSFQRAGEVHEQYF. The CDR3 DNA follows: TGCGCCAGCAGTTTTCAAAGAGCGGGAGAGGTCCACGAGCAGTACTTC.

The chain links TRBV28 to TRBJ2-7, with 10 bases aligning to TRBD2. J lost 0 bases, V lost 5 bases, and 10 bases had no gene match. The germline CDR1 and CDR2 sequences are MDHEN and SYDVKM. CDR3 length: 17 residues. For the CDR3, the DNA is TGTGCCAGCAGTCACGGACTAGCGGAAGACCTCTCCTACGAGCAGTACTTC. It translates to CASSHGLAEDLSYEQYF.